This TCR beta chain was retrieved from a study of CD8 T cells in Susac syndrome. Reverse transcription used about 0.45 to 1 ug RNA and random hexamers. TCRdb called the immunoSEQ multiplex PCR reads again in MiXCR, with one record for every CDR3 protein. The sample lists approximately 100,000 distinct CDR3 sequences; roughly 90% were seen once. This clonotype appeared a few times. The CDR3 extends over 18 amino acids. Trimming took off 5 bases at V and 0 bases at J, with 20 bases between the two ends. Germline CDR1 reads LGHNA; CDR2 reads YNFKEQ. This receptor was obtained from a human donor in good health. J is TRBJ2-1 and V is TRBV4-2, with D perhaps being TRBD1 or TRBD2 (5 bases each). Sequencing was carried out using CD8+ T cells from PBMCs. The CDR3, as DNA: TGTGCCAGCAGCTTTCGGGGCCAACAGCAGAGCTCCTACAATGAGCAGTTCTTC. Encoded protein: CASSFRGQQQSSYNEQFF.